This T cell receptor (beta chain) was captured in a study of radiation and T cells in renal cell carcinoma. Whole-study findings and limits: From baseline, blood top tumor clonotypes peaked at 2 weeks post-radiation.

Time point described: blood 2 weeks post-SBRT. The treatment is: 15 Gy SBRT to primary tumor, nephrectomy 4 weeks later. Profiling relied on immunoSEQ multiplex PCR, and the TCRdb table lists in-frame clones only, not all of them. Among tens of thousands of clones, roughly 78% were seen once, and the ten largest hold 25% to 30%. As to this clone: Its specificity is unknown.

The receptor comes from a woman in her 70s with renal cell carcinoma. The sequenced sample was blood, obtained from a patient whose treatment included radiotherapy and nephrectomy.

The CDR3 loop is CASTSSGGADEQFF. CDR3 coding DNA: TGCGCCAGCACCTCTAGCGGGGGGGCGGATGAGCAGTTCTTC. V usage is TRBV10-2 and J usage is TRBJ2-1; 12 bases align to TRBD2. Trimming removed 7 bases from V and 8 bases from J; junction bases left unmatched: 6. The CDR3 has 14 amino acids. Germline assignment: CDR1 WSHSY and CDR2 SAAADI.